Shown below are 2 T cell receptor beta chains from a single sample sequenced in a study of blood T cell repertoires in COVID-19. The table came from immunoSEQ multiplex PCR; TCRdb's copy has only in-frame clones and leaves some out. Among 150,000 or so clones listed, more than 65% were seen once. The sequencing sample was made of peripheral blood. These receptors were taken from a woman between 55 and 75 years old with acute or convalescent COVID-19.

The CDR3 region has the DNA TGCAGCGCCGCGGGGGGCAGACGCCAAGAGACCCAGTACTTC. It yields the protein CSAAGGRRQETQYF. This sequence joins TRBV29-1 and TRBJ2-5, with 8 bases fitting TRBD2. Germline CDR1 and CDR2: SQVTM and ANQGSEA. This CDR3 is built from 14 residues. Germline trimming cut 7 bases from V and 1 base from J; bases unmatched to any gene: 8.

The chain's CDR3 is CASSYPTAGGAEQYF. The CDR3 DNA reads TGTGCCAGCAGTTACCCGACGGCGGGAGGAGCCGAGCAGTACTTC. This chain joins TRBV6-5 and TRBJ2-7, with 8 bases lining up with TRBD2. The V gene end was trimmed by 2 bases and the J gene end by 6 bases; junction bases not matched to a gene: 9. Germline-derived CDR1 and CDR2 are MNHEY and SVGAGI. This CDR3 spans 15 amino acids.